What follows is one T cell receptor beta chain and its context. Treatment of the sample: around 19 received Ad26.COV2.S at low or high dose, single or two shots; several received placebo; per-sample allocation not given. Samples analyzed were those drawn on day 63 after the first vaccine or placebo injection. Per germline, CDR1 SEHNR and CDR2 FQNEAQ (reference sequence). With 1 base removed from V and 0 bases from J, the gap between germline ends came to 7 bases. The CDR3 extends over 15 amino acids. This sample was taken from a study of Ad26.COV2.S vaccination and SARS-CoV-2 variants. Study-level background: Recipients of Ad26.COV2.S got it intramuscularly, once or twice 56 days apart.

Data came from immunoSEQ multiplex PCR; TCRdb stores just in-frame clones and leaves some out. The data show about 280,000 clones, around 87% seen once. The material sequenced was peripheral blood, taken in a trial of Ad26.COV2.S vaccine versus placebo. The TCR comes from a person between 18 and 65 years old who received the Ad26.COV2.S COVID-19 vaccine or a placebo. The V gene is TRBV7-9, the J gene TRBJ1-3, with no clear D. The CDR3 DNA follows: TGTGCCAGCAGCTTAGATCGGAGCTCTGGAAACACCATATATTTT. As protein: CASSLDRSSGNTIYF.